This T cell receptor beta chain was identified during a study of blood T cell repertoires in COVID-19 (dated by TCRdb to the early 2020s). A note on the overall study: Samples from collaborators originated in the United States, Italy and Spain and spanned both the acute and convalescent phases of COVID-19. Sample metadata almost always included a de-identified subject ID, COVID-19 status, age in years and sex. Where HLA class I and class II types were available, the types were taken from metadata supplied by the sample provider, not from assay-based typing. Samples were obtained from the ongoing ImmuneRACE study (first 160 participants) and from roughly 1,300 subjects provided by 6 global collaborators. Deeply sampled blood TCRbeta repertoires from subjects exposed to, actively infected with, or recovered from COVID-19 were included in the dataset. The repertoires were released in a freely available public database intended as a resource for research on the immune response to SARS-CoV-2. The material from the prospective study consisted of cDNA or gDNA derived from T cells, B-cell-depleted T cells, or PBMCs. Overall results and qualifications from the work: How much clinical and demographic metadata was included differed by source and by participant, and the metadata was provided uncurated.

The CDR3 covers 16 residues, taking in both the cysteine and the phenylalanine. Solely the CDR3 DNA is kept, with 48 bases framed from the first base. V lost 2 bases and J lost 6 bases; the stretch between them is 19 bases long. Based on the germline V gene, the CDR1 and CDR2 sequences are MDHEN and SYDVKM. Each collaborating institution followed its own protocols to collect whole blood in K2EDTA tubes. For TCRbeta analysis, collaborator samples were shipped as frozen whole blood, as isolated PBMCs, or as DNA extracted from either sample type. The immunoSEQ Assay, a bias-controlled multiplex PCR, was used to amplify TCRbeta CDR3 regions from genomic DNA. Concerning the study's data processing: The number of nucleated cells in each sample was estimated by amplification of reference gene primers within the assay. Sequence reads were collapsed and filtered to measure the absolute abundance of every unique TCRbeta CDR3 rearrangement. For each sample, productive Simpson clonality was calculated by taking the square root of Simpson's diversity index across productive rearrangements. TCRdb retrieved this table from immuneACCESS and kept in-frame rearrangements only. Not all clones are present; in checked studies, unresolved V genes account for under half, and no reason is known for the remainder. Clone size and V and J calls were adopted from that table, with D and trimming inferred from the DNA. Across this sample there are under 95,000 clones, with roughly 86% seen only once. The top ten constitute around 5.8% of the sample.

Points on this clone: Which antigen it targets is not known. Within one base of it there is no much larger clone, and no base qualities were kept.

Sequenced: peripheral blood. This clonotype originated in a woman in her forties or fifties with acute or convalescent COVID-19. The chain is encoded by TRBV28 joined to TRBJ1-2; the D segment could be TRBD1, given 5 matching bases. The DNA reads TGTGCCAGCAGTTTAATTTTGCCCGTTCAGGGAAATGGCTACACCTTC. Its amino acids are CASSLILPVQGNGYTF.